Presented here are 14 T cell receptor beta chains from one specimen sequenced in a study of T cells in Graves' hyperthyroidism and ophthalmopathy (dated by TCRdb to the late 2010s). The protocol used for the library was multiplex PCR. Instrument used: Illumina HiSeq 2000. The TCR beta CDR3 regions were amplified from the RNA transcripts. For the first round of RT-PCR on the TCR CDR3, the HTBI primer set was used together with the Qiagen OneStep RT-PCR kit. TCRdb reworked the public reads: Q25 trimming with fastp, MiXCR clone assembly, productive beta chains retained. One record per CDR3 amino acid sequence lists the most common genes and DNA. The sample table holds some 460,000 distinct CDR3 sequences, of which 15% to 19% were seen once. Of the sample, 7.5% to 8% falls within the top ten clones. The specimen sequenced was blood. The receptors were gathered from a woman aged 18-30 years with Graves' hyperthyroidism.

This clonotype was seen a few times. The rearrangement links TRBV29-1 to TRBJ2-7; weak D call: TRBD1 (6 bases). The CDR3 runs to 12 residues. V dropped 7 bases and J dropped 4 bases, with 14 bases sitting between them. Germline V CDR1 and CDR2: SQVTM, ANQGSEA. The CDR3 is CSARDNLYEQYF. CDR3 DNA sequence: TGCAGCGCTAGGGACAACTTATACGAGCAGTACTTC.

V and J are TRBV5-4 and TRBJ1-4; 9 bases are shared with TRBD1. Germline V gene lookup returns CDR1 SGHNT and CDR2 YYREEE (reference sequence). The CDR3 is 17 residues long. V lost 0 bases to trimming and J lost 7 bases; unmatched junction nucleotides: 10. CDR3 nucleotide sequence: TGTGCCAGCAGCTTGGGCTTCGAGACAGGGGGGGGTGAAAAACTGTTTTTT. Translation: CASSLGFETGGGEKLFF.

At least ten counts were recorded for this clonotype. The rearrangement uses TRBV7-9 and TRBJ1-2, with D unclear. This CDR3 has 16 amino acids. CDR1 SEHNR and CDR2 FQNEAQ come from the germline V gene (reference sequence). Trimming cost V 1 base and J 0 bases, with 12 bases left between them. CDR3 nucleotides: TGTGCCAGCAGCTTAGGGAGGGAGAGGGCTAACTATGGCTACACCTTC. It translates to CASSLGRERANYGYTF.

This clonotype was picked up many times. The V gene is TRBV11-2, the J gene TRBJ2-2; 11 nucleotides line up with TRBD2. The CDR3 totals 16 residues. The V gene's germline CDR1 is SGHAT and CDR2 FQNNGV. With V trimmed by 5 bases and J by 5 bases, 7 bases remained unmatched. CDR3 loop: CASSPILAGGTGELFF. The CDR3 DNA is TGTGCCAGCAGCCCGATTTTAGCGGGAGGGACCGGGGAGCTGTTTTTT.

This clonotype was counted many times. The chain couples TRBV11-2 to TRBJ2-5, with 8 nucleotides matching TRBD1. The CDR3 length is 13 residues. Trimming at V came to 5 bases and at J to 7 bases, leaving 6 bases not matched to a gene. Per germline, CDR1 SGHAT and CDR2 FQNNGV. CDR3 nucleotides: TGTGCCAGCAGCCCACAGACAGGGGTGACCCAGTACTTC. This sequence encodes CASSPQTGVTQYF. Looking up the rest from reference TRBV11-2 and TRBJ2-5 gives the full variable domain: EAGVAQSPRYKIIEKRQSVAFWCNPISGHATLYWYQQILGQGPKLLIQFQNNGVVDDSQLPKDRFSAERLKGVDSTLKIQPAKLEDSAVYLCASSPQTGVTQYFGPGTRLLVL.

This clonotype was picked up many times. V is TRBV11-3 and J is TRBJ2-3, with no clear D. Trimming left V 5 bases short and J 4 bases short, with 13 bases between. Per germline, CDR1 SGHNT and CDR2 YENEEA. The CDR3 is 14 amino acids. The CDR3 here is CASSPGDGSDTQYF. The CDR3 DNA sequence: TGTGCCAGCAGCCCCGGTGACGGATCAGATACGCAGTATTTT.

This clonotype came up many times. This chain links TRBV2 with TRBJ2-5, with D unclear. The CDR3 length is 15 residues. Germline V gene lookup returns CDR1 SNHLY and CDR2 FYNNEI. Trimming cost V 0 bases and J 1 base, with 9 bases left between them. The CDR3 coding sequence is TGTGCCAGCAGTGAAGCTGGGCGGATCCAAGAGACCCAGTACTTC. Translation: CASSEAGRIQETQYF.

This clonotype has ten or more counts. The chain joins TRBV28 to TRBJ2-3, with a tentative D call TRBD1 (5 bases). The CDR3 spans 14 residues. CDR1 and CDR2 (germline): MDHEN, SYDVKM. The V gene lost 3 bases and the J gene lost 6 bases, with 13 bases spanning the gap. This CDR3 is CASSFGASGDTQYF. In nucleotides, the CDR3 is TGTGCCAGCAGTTTTGGGGCGTCGGGCGATACGCAGTATTTT.

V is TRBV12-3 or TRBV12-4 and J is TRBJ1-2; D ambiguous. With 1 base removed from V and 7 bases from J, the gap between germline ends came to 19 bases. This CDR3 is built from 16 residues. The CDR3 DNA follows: TGTGCCAGCAGTTTAGATAGTCGAGTTGCGCTTAGTGGCTACACCTTC. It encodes CASSLDSRVALSGYTF.

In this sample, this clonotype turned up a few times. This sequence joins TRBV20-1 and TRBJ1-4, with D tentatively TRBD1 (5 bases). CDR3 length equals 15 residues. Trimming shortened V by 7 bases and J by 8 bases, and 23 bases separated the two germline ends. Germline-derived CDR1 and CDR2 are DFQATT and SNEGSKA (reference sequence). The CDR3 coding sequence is TGCAGTGTCGAGGGGCCGCGAGTTGAGGGGGAAAAACTGTTTTTT. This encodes CSVEGPRVEGEKLFF.

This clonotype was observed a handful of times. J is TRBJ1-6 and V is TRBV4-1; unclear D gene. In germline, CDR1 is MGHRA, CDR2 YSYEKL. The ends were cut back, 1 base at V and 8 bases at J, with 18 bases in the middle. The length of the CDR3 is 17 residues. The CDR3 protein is CASSQGRAGRLDSPLHF. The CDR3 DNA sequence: TGCGCCAGCAGCCAAGGACGTGCGGGTAGGCTAGATTCACCCCTCCACTTT.

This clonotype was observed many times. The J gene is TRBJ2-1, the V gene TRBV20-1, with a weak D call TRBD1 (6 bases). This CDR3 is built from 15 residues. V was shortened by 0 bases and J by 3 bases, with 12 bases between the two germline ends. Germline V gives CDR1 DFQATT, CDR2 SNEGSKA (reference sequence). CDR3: CSARERGRYYNEQFF. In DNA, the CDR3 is TGCAGTGCTAGAGAGAGGGGGAGATACTACAATGAGCAGTTCTTC.

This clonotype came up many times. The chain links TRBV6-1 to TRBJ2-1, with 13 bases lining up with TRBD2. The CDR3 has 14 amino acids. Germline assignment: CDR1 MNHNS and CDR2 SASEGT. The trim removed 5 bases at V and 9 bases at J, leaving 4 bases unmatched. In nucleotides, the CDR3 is TGTGCCAGCAGTCGGACTAGCGGGAGAGGTGAGCAGTTCTTC. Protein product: CASSRTSGRGEQFF.

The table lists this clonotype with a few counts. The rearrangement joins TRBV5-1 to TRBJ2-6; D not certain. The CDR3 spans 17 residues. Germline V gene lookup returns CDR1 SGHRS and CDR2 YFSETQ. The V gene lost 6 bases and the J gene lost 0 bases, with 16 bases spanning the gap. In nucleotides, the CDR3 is TGCGCCAGCACTCGCACCGGGTCCAACTCTGGGGCCAACGTCCTGACTTTC. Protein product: CASTRTGSNSGANVLTF. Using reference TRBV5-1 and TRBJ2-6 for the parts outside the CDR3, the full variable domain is KAGVTQTPRYLIKTRGQQVTLSCSPISGHRSVSWYQQTPGQGLQFLFEYFSETQRNKGNFPGRFSGRQFSNSRSEMNVSTLELGDSALYLCASTRTGSNSGANVLTFGAGSRLTVL.